The TCR beta chain described here comes from a study of T-cell memory formation after mild COVID-19. Study overall: Largely donor-specific TCR clusters were found. Broader study findings: There was no confirmation that second-wave clones peaking on day 37 were SARS-CoV-2 specific. Shrinking CD4+ clones resided mostly in CM and EM, and CD8+ ones in EMRA.

A 5'RACE reaction primed in the constant segment made cDNA libraries of TCR alpha and TCR beta, and these carried sample barcodes and UMIs. TCRdb passed the 5' RACE reads through MiXCR, listing each CDR3 protein once. The sample comprises fewer than 250,000 distinct CDR3 sequences, more than 25% of which are singletons, and over 10% rests with the top ten. Germline CDR1 is MGHRA and CDR2 is YSYEKL. This CDR3 is built from 14 residues. Trimming left V 4 bases short and J 6 bases short, with 16 bases between. In regard to this clonotype: What it recognizes is unknown.

Sequenced: PBMCs or a T cell subset sorted from them (not recorded which). The chain recombines TRBV4-1 with TRBJ2-7, with D perhaps matching TRBD1 (5 bases). The TCR originated in an adult woman who had mild COVID-19 (a few samples of this study predate the infection). Cell type and time point are not known. In DNA form, the CDR3 reads TGCGCCAGCAGCCCGAGGCGGTTAGGGGCCGAGCAGTACTTC. As protein: CASSPRRLGAEQYF.